Reported below is one T cell receptor beta chain. The assay was immunoSEQ multiplex PCR, and TCRdb's table has in-frame clones only and misses some. Of tens of thousands of clones detected, approximately 90% appear once; the ten largest clones hold around 11%. V shed 4 bases and J shed 2 bases, with 19 bases lying between them. CDR3 length: 16 amino acids. CDR1 SGHKS and CDR2 YYEKEE come from the germline V gene (reference sequence). The data derive from a study of T cell changes during pregnancy in multiple sclerosis. Source: CD8+ T cells from peripheral blood mononuclear cells, taken in the third trimester of pregnancy. This clonotype originated in a female donor with multiple sclerosis, enrolled in a pregnancy study. The genes are TRBV5-5 and TRBJ2-7, with D possibly being TRBD2 (6 bases). The CDR3 sequence: CASSQDQPSEPYEQYF. CDR3 in DNA: TGTGCCAGCAGCCAAGATCAGCCTAGCGAGCCCTACGAGCAGTACTTC.